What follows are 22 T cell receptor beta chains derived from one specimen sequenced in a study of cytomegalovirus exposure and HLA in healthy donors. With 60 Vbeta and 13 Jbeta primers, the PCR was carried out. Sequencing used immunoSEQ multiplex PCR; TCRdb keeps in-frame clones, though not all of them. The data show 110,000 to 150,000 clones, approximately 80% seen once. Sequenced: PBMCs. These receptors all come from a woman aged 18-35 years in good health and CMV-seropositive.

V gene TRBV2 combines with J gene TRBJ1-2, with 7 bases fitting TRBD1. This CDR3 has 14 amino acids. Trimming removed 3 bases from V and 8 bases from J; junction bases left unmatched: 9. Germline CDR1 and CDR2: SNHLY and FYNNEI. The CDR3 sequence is CASSDGQGVFGYTF. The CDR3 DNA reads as TGTGCCAGCAGTGATGGGCAGGGGGTATTCGGCTACACCTTC.

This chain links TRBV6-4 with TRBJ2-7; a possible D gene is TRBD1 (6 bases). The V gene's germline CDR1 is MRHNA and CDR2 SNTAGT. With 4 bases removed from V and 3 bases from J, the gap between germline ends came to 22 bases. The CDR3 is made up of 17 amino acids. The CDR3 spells CASSGLLDRNVGYEQYF. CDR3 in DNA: TGTGCCAGCAGTGGCCTCCTCGACAGGAATGTTGGCTACGAGCAGTACTTC.

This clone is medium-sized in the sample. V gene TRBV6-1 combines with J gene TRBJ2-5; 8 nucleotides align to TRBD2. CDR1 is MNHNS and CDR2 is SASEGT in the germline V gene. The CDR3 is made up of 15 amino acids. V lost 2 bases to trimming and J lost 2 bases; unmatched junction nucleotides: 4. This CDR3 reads CASSELAGQQETQYF. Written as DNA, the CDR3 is TGTGCCAGCAGTGAACTAGCGGGCCAACAAGAGACCCAGTACTTC.

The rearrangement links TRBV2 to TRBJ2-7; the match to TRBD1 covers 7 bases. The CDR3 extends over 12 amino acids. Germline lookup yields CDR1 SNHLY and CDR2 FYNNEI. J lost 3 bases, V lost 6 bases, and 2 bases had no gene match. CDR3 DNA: TGTGCCAGCAGGCGGACAGGCTACGAGCAGTACTTC. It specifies CASRRTGYEQYF.

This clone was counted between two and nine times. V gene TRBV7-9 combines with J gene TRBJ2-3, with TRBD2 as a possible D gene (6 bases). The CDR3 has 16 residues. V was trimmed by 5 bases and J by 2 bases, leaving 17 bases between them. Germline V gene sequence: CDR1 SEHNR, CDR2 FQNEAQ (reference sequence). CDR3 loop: CASSPRQGGNTDTQYF. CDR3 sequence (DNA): TGTGCCAGCAGCCCACGGCAGGGAGGAAACACAGATACGCAGTATTTT.

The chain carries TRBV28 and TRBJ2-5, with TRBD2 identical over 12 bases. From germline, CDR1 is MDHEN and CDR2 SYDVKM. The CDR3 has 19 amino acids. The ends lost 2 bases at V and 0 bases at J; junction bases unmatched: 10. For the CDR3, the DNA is TGTGCCAGCAGTTTACCGGGTACTAGCGGGGGGAATGACCAAGAGACCCAGTACTTC. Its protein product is CASSLPGTSGGNDQETQYF.

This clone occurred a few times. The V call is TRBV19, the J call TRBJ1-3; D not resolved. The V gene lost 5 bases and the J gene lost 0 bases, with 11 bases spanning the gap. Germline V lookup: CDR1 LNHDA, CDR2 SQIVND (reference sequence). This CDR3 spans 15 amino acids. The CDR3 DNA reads TGTGCCAGTAGTCCTGTCTTTGTCTCTGGAAACACCATATATTTT. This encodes CASSPVFVSGNTIYF.

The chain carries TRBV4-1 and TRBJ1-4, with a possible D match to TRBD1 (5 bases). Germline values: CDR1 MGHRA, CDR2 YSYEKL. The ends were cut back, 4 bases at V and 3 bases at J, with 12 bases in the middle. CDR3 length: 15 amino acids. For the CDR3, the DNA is TGCGCCAGCAGCCGCCAGACAGCCTCTAATGAAAAACTGTTTTTT. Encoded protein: CASSRQTASNEKLFF.

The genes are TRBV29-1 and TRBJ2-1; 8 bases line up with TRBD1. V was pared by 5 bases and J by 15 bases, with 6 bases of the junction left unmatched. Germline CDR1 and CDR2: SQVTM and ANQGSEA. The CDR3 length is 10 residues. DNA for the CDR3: TGCAGCGTTTCTAGGCAGGGGGCGTTCTTC. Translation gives CSVSRQGAFF.

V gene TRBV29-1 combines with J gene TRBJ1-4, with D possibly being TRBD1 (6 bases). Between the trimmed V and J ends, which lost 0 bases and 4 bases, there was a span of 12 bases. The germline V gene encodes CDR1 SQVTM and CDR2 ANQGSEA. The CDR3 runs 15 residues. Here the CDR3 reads CSVEESGANNEKLFF. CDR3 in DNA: TGCAGCGTTGAAGAGTCAGGGGCAAATAATGAAAAACTGTTTTTT.

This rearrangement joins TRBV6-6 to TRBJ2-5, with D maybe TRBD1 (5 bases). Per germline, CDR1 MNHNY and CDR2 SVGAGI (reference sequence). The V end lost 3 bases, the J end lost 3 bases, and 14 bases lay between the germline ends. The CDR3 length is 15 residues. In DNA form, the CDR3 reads TGTGCCAGCAGTTATGTTTTGGGGCAGGAAGAGACCCAGTACTTC. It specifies CASSYVLGQEETQYF.

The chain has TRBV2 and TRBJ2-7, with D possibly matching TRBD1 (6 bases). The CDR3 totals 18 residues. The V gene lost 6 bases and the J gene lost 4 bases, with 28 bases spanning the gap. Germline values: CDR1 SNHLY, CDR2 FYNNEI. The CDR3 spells CASSDERVTWGRAYEQYF. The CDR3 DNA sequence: TGTGCCAGCAGCGACGAAAGGGTGACGTGGGGGCGCGCATACGAGCAGTACTTC.

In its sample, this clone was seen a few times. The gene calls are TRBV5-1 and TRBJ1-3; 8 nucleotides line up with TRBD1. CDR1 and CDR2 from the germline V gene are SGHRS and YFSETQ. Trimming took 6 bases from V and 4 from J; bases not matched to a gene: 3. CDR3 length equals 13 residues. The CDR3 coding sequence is TGCGCCAGCAAGGCAGGGGGCGGAAACACCATATATTTT. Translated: CASKAGGGNTIYF. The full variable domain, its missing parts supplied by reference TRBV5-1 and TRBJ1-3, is KAGVTQTPRYLIKTRGQQVTLSCSPISGHRSVSWYQQTPGQGLQFLFEYFSETQRNKGNFPGRFSGRQFSNSRSEMNVSTLELGDSALYLCASKAGGGNTIYFGEGSWLTVV.

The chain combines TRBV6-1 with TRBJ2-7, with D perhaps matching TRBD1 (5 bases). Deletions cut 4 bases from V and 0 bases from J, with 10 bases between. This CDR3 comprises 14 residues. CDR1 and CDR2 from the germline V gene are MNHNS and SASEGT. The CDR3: CASSVLTDSYEQYF. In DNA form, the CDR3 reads TGTGCCAGCAGTGTGCTGACAGACTCCTACGAGCAGTACTTC.

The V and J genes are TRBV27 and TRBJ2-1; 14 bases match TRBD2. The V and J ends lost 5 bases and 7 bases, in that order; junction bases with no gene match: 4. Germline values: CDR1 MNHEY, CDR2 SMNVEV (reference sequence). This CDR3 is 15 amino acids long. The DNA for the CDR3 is TGTGCCAGCAGTCACGGGACTAGCGGGGGAAATGAGCAGTTCTTC. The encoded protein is CASSHGTSGGNEQFF.

The chain's CDR3 is CASSLTSGITYNGYTF. In DNA, the CDR3 is TGTGCCAGCAGCTTGACCTCCGGGATAACCTATAATGGCTACACCTTC. The V call is TRBV5-5, the J call TRBJ1-2; D unresolved. Germline lookup yields CDR1 SGHKS and CDR2 YYEKEE (reference sequence). The CDR3 runs 16 residues. Between the trimmed V and J ends, which lost 1 base and 6 bases, there was a span of 19 bases.

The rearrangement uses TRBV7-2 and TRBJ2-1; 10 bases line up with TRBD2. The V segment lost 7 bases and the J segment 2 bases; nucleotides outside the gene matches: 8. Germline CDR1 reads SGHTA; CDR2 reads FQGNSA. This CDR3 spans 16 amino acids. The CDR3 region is CASTQRGGPAYNEQFF. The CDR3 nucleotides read TGTGCCAGCACTCAGCGGGGGGGCCCAGCCTACAATGAGCAGTTCTTC.

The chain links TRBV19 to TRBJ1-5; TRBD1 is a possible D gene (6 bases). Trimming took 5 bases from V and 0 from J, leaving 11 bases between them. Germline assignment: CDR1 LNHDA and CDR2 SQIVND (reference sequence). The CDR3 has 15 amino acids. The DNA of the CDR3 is TGTGCCAGTAGTCCAGGACAGTCTAGCAATCAGCCCCAGCATTTT. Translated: CASSPGQSSNQPQHF.

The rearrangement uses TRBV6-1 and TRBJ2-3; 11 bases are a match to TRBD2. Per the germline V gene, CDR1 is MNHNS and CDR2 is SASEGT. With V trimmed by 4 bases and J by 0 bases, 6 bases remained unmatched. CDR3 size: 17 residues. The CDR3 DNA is TGTGCCAGCAGTGTAGCGGGGGGGCCTTGGAGCACAGATACGCAGTATTTT. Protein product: CASSVAGGPWSTDTQYF.

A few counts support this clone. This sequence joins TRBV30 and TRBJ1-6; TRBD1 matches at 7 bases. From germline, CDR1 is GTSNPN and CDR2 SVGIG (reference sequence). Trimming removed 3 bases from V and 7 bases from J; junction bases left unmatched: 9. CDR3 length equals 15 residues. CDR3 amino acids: CAWRGGAGQNSPLHF. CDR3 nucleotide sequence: TGTGCCTGGAGAGGGGGCGCGGGTCAGAATTCACCCCTCCACTTT.

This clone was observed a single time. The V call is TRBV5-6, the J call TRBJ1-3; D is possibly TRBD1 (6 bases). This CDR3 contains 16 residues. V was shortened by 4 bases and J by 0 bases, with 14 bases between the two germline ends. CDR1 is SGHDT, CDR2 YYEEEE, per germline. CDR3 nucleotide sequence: TGTGCCAGCAGCCTGCTGACAGGCAGCTCTGGAAACACCATATATTTT. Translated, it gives CASSLLTGSSGNTIYF. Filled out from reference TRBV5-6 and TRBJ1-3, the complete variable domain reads DAGVTQSPTHLIKTRGQQVTLRCSPKSGHDTVSWYQQALGQGPQFIFQYYEEEERQRGNFPDRFSGHQFPNYSSELNVNALLLGDSALYLCASSLLTGSSGNTIYFGEGSWLTVV.

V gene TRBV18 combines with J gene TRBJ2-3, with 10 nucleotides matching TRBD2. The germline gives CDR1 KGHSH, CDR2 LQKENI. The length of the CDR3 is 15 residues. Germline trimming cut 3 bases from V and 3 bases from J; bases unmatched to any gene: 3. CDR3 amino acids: CASSPGLAMTDTQYF. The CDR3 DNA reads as TGTGCCAGCTCACCGGGACTAGCGATGACAGATACGCAGTATTTT.